This T cell receptor beta chain was captured in a study of post-analysis software for immune sequencing data (dated by TCRdb to between 2015 and 2016). Regarding the complete study: Disease courses on record covered relapsing-remitting, secondary progressive and progressive-relapsing multiple sclerosis, though some patients had no subtype annotation. The multiple sclerosis patient repertoires were compared with 10 to 12 previously published healthy control repertoires from donors aged roughly 6 to 25 years. A subset of samples was prepared in parallel using single-end sample barcoding, then pooled and co-amplified after Illumina adapter ligation. The study at large found these results: Compared with controls, multiple sclerosis patients had significantly lower normalized Chao1 diversity, a finding suggesting substantial peripheral T-cell clonal expansion. Direct clustering with F measure showed strong co-clustering of samples prepared in the same batch, prompting a batch-effect correction. Significantly higher frequencies in patients than in controls were found for five TRBV segments, including TRBV5-6, TRBV5-1 and TRBV20-1. The multiple sclerosis patient group was slightly younger than the control group.

The library was made by PCR. TCRdb lists the instrument as Illumina HiSeq 2500. To reduce PCR and sequencing biases, unique molecular identifiers were incorporated into the TCR beta cDNA libraries. Per 1 to 10 million input T cells, 500,000 or so cDNA molecules were obtained, such that each molecule approximated one T cell. The patient libraries were prepared and sequenced with the same protocol used for the earlier healthy control dataset. Within a given batch, samples were prepared together, multiplexed and sequenced on the same HiSeq lane. From the authors' description of their analysis: MIGEC was used to process the raw barcoded reads, and molecular identifier groups with only a single read were discarded before consensus assembly and CDR3 extraction. Clonotype tables were post-analysed with VDJtools, and diversity was normalized by down-sampling all datasets to the smallest sample size. In repertoire overlap clustering, CDR3 amino acid sequences, but not nucleotide sequences, were matched to correct batch-related cross-sample contamination. TCRdb handled the public reads itself, with Q25 trimming in fastp and clone calling in MiXCR, and kept productive beta chains. Each entry merges the rows of one CDR3 protein and shows their most common DNA and genes. The V and J calls shown here were made by TCRdb, not taken from the authors' results. The sample records 650,000 to 850,000 distinct CDR3 sequences, around 42% of which are singletons. 4.9% of the sample is in the top ten clones.

To demonstrate the VDJtools post-analysis software, the study profiled TCR beta repertoires from the peripheral blood of around 13 young patients with multiple sclerosis. The multiple sclerosis patients were children and adolescents between roughly 6 and 17 years of age. A few counts support this clonotype. Its antigen specificity is not known. Nothing much larger sits one base from this clone, and base qualities are not available. For CDR1 and CDR2, the germline V gene (reference sequence) lists DFQATT and SNEGSKA. V lost 0 bases and J lost 5 bases, and the count of bases not matched to a germline gene is 9. The CDR3 holds 16 amino acids from the cysteine to the phenylalanine. Here the CDR3 DNA is all that survives: 48 bases in frame from base 1.

The source material was blood. The TCR comes from a girl between 10 and 17 years old with multiple sclerosis. The rearranged segments are TRBV20-1 and TRBJ2-3; 9 middle bases align to TRBD1. The CDR3 protein sequence reads: CSARDTGTGRGDTQYF. At the DNA level, the sequence is TGCAGTGCTAGAGACACCGGGACAGGGCGGGGAGATACGCAGTATTTT.